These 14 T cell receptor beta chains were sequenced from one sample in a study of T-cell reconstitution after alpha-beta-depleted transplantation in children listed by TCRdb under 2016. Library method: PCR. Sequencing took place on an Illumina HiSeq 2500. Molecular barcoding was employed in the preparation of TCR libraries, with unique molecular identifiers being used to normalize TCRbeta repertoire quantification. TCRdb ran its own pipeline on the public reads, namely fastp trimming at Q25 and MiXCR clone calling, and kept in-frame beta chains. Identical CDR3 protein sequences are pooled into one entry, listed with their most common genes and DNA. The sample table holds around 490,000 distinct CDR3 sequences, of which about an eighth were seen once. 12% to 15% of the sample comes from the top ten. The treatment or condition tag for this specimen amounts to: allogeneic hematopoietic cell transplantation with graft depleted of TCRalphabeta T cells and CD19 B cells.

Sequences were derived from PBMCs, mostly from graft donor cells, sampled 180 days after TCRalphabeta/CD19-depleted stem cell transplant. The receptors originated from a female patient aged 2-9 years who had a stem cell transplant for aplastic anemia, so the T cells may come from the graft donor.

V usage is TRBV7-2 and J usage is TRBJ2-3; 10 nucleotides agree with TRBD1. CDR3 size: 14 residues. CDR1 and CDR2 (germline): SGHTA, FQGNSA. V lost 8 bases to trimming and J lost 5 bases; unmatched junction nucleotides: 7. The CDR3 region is CASGPRTGGDTQYF. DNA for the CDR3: TGTGCCAGCGGCCCCCGGACAGGGGGAGATACGCAGTATTTT.

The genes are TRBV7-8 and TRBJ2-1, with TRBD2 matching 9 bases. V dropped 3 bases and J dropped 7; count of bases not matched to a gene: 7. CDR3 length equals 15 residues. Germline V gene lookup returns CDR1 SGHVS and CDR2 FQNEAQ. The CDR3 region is CASSFSGRGKNEQFF. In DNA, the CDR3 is TGTGCCAGCAGCTTTAGCGGGAGAGGAAAGAATGAGCAGTTCTTC.

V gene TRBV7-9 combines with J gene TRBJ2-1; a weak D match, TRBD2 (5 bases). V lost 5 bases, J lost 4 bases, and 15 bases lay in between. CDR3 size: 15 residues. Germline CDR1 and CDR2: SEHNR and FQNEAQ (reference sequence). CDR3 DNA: TGTGCCAGCAGCCCCGGGGTTGAGACTTACAATGAGCAGTTCTTC. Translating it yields CASSPGVETYNEQFF.

The CDR3 sequence: CASSLEGWGLEEAEQYV. As DNA, the CDR3 is TGTGCCAGCAGCTTGGAAGGGTGGGGACTAGAGGAGGCCGAGCAGTACGTC. V is TRBV5-5 and J is TRBJ2-7; the match to TRBD2 covers 8 bases. With V trimmed by 0 bases and J by 6 bases, 14 bases remained unmatched. Germline V lookup: CDR1 SGHKS, CDR2 YYEKEE (reference sequence). This CDR3 region has 17 residues.

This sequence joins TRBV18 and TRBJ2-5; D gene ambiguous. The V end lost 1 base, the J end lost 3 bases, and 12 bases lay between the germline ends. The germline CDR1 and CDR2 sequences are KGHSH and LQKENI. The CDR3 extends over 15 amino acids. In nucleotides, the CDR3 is TGTGCCAGCTCACCACGGGTTCCACAGAAAGAGACCCAGTACTTC. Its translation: CASSPRVPQKETQYF.

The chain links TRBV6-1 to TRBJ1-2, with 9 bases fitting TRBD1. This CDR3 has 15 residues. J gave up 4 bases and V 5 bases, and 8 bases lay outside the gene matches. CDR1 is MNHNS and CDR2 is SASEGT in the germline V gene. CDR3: CASSNPGQGRYGYTF. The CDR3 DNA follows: TGTGCCAGCAGTAATCCGGGACAGGGACGCTATGGCTACACCTTC.

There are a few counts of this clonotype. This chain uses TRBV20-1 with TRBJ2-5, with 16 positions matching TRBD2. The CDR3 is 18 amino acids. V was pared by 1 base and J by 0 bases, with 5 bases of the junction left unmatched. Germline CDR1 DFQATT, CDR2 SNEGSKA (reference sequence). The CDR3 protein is CSARAGTSGRGYQETQYF. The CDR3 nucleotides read TGCAGTGCTAGAGCCGGGACTAGCGGGAGGGGGTACCAAGAGACCCAGTACTTC.

The CDR3 DNA sequence: TGTGCCTCGTCCGAGGGGGGATCGTCCTACGAGCAGTACTTC. This encodes CASSEGGSSYEQYF. The rearrangement joins TRBV7-6 to TRBJ2-7; D possibly uses TRBD1 or TRBD2 (6 bases each). This CDR3 has 14 amino acids. Trimming took 11 bases from V and 1 from J, leaving 18 bases between them. Germline V gives CDR1 SGHVS, CDR2 FNYEAQ.

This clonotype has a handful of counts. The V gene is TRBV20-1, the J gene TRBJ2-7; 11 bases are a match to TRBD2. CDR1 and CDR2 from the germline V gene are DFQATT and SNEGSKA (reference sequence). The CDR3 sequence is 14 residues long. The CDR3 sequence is CICRVSGRAYEQYV. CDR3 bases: TGCATCTGCCGAGTTAGCGGGAGGGCGTACGAGCAGTACGTC.

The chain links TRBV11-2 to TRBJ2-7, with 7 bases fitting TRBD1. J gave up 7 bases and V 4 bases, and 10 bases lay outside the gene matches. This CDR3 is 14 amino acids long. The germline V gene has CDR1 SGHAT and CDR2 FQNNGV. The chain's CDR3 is CASSSWTGRMEQYV. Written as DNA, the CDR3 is TGTGCCAGCAGCTCATGGACAGGTCGTATGGAGCAGTACGTC.

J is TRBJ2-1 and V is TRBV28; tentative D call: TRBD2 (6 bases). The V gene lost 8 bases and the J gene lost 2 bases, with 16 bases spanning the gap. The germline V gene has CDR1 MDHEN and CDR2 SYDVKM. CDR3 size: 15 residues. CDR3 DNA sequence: TGTGCCAGCTACCCCTTGGGGGGAGCCTACAATGAGCAGTTCTTC. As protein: CASYPLGGAYNEQFF.

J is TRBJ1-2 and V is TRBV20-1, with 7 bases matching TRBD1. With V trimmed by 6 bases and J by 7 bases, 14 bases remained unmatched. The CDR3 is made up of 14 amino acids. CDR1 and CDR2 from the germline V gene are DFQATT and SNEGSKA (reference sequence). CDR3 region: CSAHEPGQLVGYTF. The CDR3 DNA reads TGCAGTGCCCACGAGCCGGGACAGCTCGTTGGCTACACCTTC.

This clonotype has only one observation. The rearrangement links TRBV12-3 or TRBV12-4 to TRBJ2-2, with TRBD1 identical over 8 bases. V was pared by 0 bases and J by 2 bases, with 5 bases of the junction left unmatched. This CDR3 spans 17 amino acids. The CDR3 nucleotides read TGTGCCAGCAGTTTAGCGAGGGGGACAGGCAACACCGGGGAGCTGTTTTTT. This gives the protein CASSLARGTGNTGELFF.

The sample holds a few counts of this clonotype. CDR3 nucleotide sequence: TGCAGCGTTGAAATCCGGCCCCGGACTAGCGATAAGCCCGGGGAGCTGTTTTTT. It yields the protein CSVEIRPRTSDKPGELFF. The J gene is TRBJ2-2, the V gene TRBV29-1, with 9 positions matching TRBD2. This CDR3 spans 18 amino acids. The germline V gene encodes CDR1 SQVTM and CDR2 ANQGSEA. Trimming took 2 bases from V and 6 from J; bases not matched to a gene: 16.